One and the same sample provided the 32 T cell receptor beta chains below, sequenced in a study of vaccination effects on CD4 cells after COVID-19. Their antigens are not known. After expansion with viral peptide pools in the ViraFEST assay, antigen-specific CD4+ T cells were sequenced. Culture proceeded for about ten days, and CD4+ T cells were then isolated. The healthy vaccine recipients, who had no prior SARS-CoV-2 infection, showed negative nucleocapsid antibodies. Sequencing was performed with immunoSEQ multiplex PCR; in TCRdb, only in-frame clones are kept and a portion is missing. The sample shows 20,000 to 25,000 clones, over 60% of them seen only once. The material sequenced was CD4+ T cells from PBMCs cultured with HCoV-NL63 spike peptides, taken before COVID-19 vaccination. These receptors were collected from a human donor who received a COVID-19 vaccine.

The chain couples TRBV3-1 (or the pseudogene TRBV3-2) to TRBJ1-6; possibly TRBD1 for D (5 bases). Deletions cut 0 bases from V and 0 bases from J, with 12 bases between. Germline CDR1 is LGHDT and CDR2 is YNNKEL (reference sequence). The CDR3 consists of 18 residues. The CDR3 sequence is CASSQDYEGSSYNSPLHF. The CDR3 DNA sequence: TGTGCCAGCAGCCAAGATTACGAGGGGAGCTCCTATAATTCACCCCTCCACTTT.

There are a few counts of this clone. The CDR3 loop is CASSYKRSNYGYTF. CDR3 coding DNA: TGTGCCAGCAGTTACAAACGGTCTAACTATGGCTACACCTTC. The V and J genes are TRBV6-2 or TRBV6-3 and TRBJ1-2; D is unresolved. The CDR3 consists of 14 residues. V was clipped by 2 bases and J by 0 bases, with 7 bases between them. CDR1 is MNHEY, CDR2 SVGEGT, per germline.

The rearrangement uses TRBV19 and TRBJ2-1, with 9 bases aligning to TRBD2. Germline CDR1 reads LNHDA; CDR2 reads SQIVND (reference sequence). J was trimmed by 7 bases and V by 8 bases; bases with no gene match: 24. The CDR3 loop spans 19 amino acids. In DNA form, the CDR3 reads TGTGCCAGTGGACGACGGACTAGCGCGCTGGTAAGCAGTTTTAATGAGCAGTTCTTC. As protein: CASGRRTSALVSSFNEQFF.

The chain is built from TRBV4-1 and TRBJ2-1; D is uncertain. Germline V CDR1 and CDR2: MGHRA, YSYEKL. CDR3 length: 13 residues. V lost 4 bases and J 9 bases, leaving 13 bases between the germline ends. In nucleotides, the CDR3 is TGCGCCAGCAGCCTTGCAGTGGCTCTTGAGCAGTTCTTC. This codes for CASSLAVALEQFF.

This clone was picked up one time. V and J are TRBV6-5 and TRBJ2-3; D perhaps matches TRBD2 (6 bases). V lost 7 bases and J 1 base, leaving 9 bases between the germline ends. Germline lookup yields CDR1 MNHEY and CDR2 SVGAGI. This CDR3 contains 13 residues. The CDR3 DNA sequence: TGTGCCAGCACAGGACTACGCACAGATACGCAGTATTTT. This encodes CASTGLRTDTQYF.

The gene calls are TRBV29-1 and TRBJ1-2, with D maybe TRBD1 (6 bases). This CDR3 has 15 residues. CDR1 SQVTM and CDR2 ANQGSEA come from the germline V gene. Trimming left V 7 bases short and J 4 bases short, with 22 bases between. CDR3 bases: TGCAGCGCCGGGGAGGTGGGGGCGGGTGTCTATGGCTACACCTTC. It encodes CSAGEVGAGVYGYTF.

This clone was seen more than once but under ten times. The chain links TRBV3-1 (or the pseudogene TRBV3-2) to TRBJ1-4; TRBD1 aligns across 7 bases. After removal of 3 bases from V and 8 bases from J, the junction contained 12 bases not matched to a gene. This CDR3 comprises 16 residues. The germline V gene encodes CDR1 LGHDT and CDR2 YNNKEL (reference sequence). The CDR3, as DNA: TGTGCCAGCAGCCACGGACCCGGGACAGCAAGGGAAAAACTGTTTTTT. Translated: CASSHGPGTAREKLFF.

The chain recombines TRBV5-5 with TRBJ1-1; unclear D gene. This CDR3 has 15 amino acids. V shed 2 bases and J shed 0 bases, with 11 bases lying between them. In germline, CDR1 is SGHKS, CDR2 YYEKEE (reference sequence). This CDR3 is CASSFQSLLNTEAFF. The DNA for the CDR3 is TGTGCCAGCAGCTTTCAGTCCCTGCTGAACACTGAAGCTTTCTTT.

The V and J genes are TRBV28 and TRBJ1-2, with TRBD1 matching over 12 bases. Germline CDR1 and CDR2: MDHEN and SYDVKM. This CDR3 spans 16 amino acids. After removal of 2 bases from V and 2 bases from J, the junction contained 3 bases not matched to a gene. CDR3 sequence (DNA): TGTGCCAGCAGTTTAGGGGACAGGGGGCTAAACTATGGCTACACCTTC. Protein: CASSLGDRGLNYGYTF.

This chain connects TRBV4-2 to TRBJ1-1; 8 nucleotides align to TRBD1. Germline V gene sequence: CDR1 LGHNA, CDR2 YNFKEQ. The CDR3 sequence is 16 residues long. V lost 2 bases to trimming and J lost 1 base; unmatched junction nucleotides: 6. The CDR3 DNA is TGTGCCAGCAGCCAAAAGAGAGGACAGGGGAACACTGAAGCTTTCTTT. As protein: CASSQKRGQGNTEAFF.

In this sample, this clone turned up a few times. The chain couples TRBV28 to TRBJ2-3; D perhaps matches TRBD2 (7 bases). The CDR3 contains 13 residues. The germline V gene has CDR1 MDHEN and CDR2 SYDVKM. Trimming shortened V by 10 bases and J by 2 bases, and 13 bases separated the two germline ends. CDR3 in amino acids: CAIQRDITDTQYF. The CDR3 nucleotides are TGTGCCATCCAGCGGGACATCACAGATACGCAGTATTTT.

CDR3 DNA sequence: TGTGCCAGCAGCCCCCCTTGGCCGGGGGGGCAATCAGATACGCAGTATTTT. As protein: CASSPPWPGGQSDTQYF. This chain links TRBV7-2 with TRBJ2-3; 8 nucleotides agree with TRBD2. The J segment lost 4 bases and the V segment lost 5 bases, leaving 14 bases of the junction unmatched. The CDR3 loop spans 17 amino acids. The germline gives CDR1 SGHTA, CDR2 FQGNSA.

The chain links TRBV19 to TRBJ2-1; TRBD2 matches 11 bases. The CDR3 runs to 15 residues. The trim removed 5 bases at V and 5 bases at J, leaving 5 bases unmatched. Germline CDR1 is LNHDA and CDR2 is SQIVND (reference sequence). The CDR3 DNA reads TGTGCCAGTAGTCGACTAGCGGGGCCCCACAATGAGCAGTTCTTC. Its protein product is CASSRLAGPHNEQFF.

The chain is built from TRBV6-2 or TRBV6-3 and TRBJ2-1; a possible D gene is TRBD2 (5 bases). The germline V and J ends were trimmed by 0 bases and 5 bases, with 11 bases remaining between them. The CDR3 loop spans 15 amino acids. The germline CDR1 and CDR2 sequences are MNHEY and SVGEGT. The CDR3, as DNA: TGTGCCAGCAGTTACTCGAGGGCCATGAACAATGAGCAGTTCTTC. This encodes CASSYSRAMNNEQFF.

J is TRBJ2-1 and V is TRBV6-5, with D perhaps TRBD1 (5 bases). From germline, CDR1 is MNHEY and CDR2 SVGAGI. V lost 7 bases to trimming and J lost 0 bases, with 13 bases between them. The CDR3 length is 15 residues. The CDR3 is CASTPRQSSYNEQFF. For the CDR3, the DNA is TGTGCCAGCACCCCAAGACAGAGCTCCTACAATGAGCAGTTCTTC.

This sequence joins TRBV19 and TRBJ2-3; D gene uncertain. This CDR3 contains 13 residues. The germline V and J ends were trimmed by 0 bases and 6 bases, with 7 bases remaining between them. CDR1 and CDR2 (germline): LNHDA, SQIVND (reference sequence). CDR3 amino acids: CASSIDKWDTQYF. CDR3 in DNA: TGTGCCAGTAGTATAGATAAATGGGATACGCAGTATTTT.

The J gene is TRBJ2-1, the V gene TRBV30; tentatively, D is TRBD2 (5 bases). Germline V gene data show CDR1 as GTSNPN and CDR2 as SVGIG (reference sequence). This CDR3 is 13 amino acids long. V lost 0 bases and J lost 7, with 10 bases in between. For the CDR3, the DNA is TGTGCCTGGAGTGTAAACGGGGTTAATGAGCAGTTCTTC. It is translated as CAWSVNGVNEQFF. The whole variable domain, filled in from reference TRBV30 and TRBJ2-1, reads SQTIHQWPATLVQPVGSPLSLECTVEGTSNPNLYWYRQAAGRGLQLLFYSVGIGQISSEVPQNLSASRPQDRQFILSSKKLLLSDSGFYLCAWSVNGVNEQFFGPGTRLTVL.

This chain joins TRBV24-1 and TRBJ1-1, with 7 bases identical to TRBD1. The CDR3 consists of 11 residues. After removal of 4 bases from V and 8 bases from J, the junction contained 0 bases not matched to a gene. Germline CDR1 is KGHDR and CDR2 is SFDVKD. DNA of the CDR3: TGTGCCACCAGTGAAGGGGGCGAAGCTTTCTTT. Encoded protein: CATSEGGEAFF.

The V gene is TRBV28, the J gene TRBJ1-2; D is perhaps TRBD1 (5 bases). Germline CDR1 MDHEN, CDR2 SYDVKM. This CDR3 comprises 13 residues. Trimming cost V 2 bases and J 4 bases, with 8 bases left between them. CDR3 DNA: TGTGCCAGCAGTTTAGGGGCGGTCTATGGCTACACCTTC. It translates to CASSLGAVYGYTF.

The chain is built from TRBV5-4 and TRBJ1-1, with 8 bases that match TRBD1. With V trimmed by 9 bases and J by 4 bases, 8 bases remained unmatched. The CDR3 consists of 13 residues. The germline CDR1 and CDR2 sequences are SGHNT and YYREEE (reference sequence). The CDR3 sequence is CATGQGSSTEAFF. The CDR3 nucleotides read TGTGCCACCGGACAGGGTTCGAGCACTGAAGCTTTCTTT.

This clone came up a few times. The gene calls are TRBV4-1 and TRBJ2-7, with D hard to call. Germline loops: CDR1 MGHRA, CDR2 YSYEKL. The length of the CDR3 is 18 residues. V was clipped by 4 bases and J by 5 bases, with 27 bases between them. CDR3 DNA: TGCGCCAGCAGCCCGTTAGACTGGGATTCATCCTGGATCGACGAGCAGTACTTC. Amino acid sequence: CASSPLDWDSSWIDEQYF.

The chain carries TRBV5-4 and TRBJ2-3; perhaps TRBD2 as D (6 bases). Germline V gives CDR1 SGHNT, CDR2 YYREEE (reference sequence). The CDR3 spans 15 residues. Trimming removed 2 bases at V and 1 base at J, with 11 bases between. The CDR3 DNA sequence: TGTGCCAGCAGCTTACCGGGACTTCGCACAGATACGCAGTATTTT. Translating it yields CASSLPGLRTDTQYF.

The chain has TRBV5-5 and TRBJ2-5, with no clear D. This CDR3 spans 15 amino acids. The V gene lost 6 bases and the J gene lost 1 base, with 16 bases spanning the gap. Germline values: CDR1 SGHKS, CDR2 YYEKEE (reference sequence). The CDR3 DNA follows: TGTGCCAGCACCCCCATGGACGGAGCCCAAGAGACCCAGTACTTC. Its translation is CASTPMDGAQETQYF.

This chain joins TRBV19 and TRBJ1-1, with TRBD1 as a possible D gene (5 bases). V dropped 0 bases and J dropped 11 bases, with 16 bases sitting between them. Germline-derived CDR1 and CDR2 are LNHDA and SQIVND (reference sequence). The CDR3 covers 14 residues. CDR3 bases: TGTGCCAGTAGTATAGATCCAGGGTTGCGGGAGGCTTTCTTT. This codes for CASSIDPGLREAFF.

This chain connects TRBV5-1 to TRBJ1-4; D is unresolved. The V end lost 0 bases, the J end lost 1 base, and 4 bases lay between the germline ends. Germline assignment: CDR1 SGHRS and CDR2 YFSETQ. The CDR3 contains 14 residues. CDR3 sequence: CASSLGGTNEKLFF. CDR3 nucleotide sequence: TGCGCCAGCAGCTTGGGGGGAACTAATGAAAAACTGTTTTTT.

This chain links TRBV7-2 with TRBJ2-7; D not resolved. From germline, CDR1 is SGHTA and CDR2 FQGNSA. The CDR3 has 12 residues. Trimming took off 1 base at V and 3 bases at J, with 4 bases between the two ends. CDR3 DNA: TGTGCCAGCAGCTTAGGCAGCTACGAGCAGTACTTC. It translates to CASSLGSYEQYF. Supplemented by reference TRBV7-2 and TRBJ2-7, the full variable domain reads GAGVSQSPSNKVTEKGKDVELRCDPISGHTALYWYRQSLGQGLEFLIYFQGNSAPDKSGLPSDRFSAERTGGSVSTLTIQRTQQEDSAVYLCASSLGSYEQYFGPGTRLTVT.

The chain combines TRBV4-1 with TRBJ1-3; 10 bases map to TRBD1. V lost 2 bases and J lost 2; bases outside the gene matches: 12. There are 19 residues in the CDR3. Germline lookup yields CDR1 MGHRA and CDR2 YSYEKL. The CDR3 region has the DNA TGCGCCAGCAGCCAAAATAGGGTAGGCGGACAGGGGGCTGGAAACACCATATATTTT. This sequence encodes CASSQNRVGGQGAGNTIYF.

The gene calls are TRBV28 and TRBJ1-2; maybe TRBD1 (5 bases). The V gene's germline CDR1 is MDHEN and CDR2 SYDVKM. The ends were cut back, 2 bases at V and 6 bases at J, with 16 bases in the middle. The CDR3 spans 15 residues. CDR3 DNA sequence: TGTGCCAGCAGTTTAACCCCCAGGGTCGGGGATGGCTACACCTTC. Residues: CASSLTPRVGDGYTF.

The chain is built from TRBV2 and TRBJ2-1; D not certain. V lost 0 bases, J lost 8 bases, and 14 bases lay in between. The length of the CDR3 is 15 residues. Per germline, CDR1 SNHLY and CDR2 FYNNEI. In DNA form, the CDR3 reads TGTGCCAGCAGTGAAGCGCTTCATCAGATCCATGAGCAGTTCTTC. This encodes CASSEALHQIHEQFF.

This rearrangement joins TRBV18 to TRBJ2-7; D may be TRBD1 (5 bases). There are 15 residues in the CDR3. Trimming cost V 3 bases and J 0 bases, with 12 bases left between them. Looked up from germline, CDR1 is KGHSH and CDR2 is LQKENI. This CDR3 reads CASSPRQLSSYEQYF. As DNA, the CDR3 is TGTGCCAGCTCACCTAGACAGCTAAGCTCCTACGAGCAGTACTTC.

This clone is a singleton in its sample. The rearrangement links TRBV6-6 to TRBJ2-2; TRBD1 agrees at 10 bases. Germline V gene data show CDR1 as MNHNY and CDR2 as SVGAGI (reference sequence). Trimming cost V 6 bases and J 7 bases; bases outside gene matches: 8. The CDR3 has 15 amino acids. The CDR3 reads CASRHGTGVYGELFF. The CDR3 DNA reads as TGTGCCAGCAGGCACGGGACAGGGGTTTACGGGGAGCTGTTTTTT.

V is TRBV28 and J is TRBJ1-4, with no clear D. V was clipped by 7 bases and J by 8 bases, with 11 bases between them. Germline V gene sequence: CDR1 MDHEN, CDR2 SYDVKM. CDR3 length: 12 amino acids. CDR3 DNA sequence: TGTGCCAGCACCACCCTAAGCGAAAAACTGTTTTTT. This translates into CASTTLSEKLFF.